These 18 T cell receptor beta chains were sequenced from one sample in a study of cytomegalovirus exposure and HLA in healthy donors. This PCR relied on a set of 60 Vbeta primers and 13 Jbeta primers. Sequencing used immunoSEQ multiplex PCR; TCRdb keeps in-frame clones, though not all of them. This sample has 120,000 or so clones, with around 85% found just once. The sample taken for sequencing was PBMCs. The source of these receptors is a man between 25 and 39 years old in good health and CMV-seronegative.

This clone was seen a handful of times. This chain's CDR3 is CASSTTEGTQYF. CDR3 in DNA: TGCGCCAGCAGCACAACAGAGGGGACCCAGTACTTC. The chain recombines TRBV4-3 with TRBJ2-5; possibly TRBD2 for D (5 bases). The CDR3 spans 12 residues. Trimming stripped 5 bases from V and 7 bases from J, with 11 bases between. Germline lookup yields CDR1 LGHNA and CDR2 YSLEER.

The rearrangement links TRBV27 to TRBJ2-7; D remains unclear. Germline V CDR1 and CDR2: MNHEY, SMNVEV (reference sequence). V dropped 0 bases and J dropped 2 bases, with 11 bases sitting between them. This CDR3 is built from 15 residues. The CDR3 region has the DNA TGTGCCAGCAGTTTATCCTCAAGGAGCGCCTACGAGCAGTACTTC. Its translation is CASSLSSRSAYEQYF.

This chain connects TRBV7-9 to TRBJ2-3; D is perhaps TRBD2 (5 bases). Trimming took off 6 bases at V and 0 bases at J, with 10 bases between the two ends. The V gene's germline CDR1 is SEHNR and CDR2 FQNEAQ (reference sequence). The CDR3 runs to 14 residues. The CDR3 here is CASRDFASTDTQYF. CDR3 nucleotide sequence: TGTGCCAGCAGGGACTTTGCTAGCACAGATACGCAGTATTTT. Complete variable domain (other parts from reference TRBV7-9 and TRBJ2-3): DTGVSQNPRHKITKRGQNVTFRCDPISEHNRLYWYRQTLGQGPEFLTYFQNEAQLEKSRLLSDRFSAERPKGSFSTLEIQRTEQGDSAMYLCASRDFASTDTQYFGPGTRLTVL.

The CDR3 coding sequence is TGTGCCAGCAGCCCGAGACTGGGGGGCCAAGAGACCCAGTACTTC. Translating gives CASSPRLGGQETQYF. The V call is TRBV7-2, the J call TRBJ2-5; a possible D gene is TRBD2 (6 bases). The germline CDR1 and CDR2 sequences are SGHTA and FQGNSA. The CDR3 totals 15 residues. The V end lost 5 bases, the J end lost 1 base, and 14 bases lay between the germline ends. Variable domain in full (rest from reference TRBV7-2 and TRBJ2-5): GAGVSQSPSNKVTEKGKDVELRCDPISGHTALYWYRQSLGQGLEFLIYFQGNSAPDKSGLPSDRFSAERTGGSVSTLTIQRTQQEDSAVYLCASSPRLGGQETQYFGPGTRLLVL.

This clone has just a few counts. V and J are TRBV5-4 and TRBJ2-2; 8 bases line up with TRBD1. CDR1 is SGHNT and CDR2 is YYREEE in the germline V gene (reference sequence). J was trimmed by 2 bases and V by 4 bases; bases with no gene match: 4. The length of the CDR3 is 15 residues. The CDR3 sequence is CASSPGQANTGELFF. The CDR3, as DNA: TGTGCCAGCAGCCCGGGACAGGCCAACACCGGGGAGCTGTTTTTT.

V usage is TRBV5-1 and J usage is TRBJ1-5, with D maybe TRBD1 (5 bases). Germline CDR1 is SGHRS and CDR2 is YFSETQ. The CDR3 length is 15 residues. V shed 0 bases and J shed 3 bases, with 10 bases lying between them. CDR3 residues: CASSLEPGPNQPQHF. DNA for the CDR3: TGCGCCAGCAGCTTGGAGCCAGGGCCCAATCAGCCCCAGCATTTT. The variable domain in full, completed from reference TRBV5-1 and TRBJ1-5, reads KAGVTQTPRYLIKTRGQQVTLSCSPISGHRSVSWYQQTPGQGLQFLFEYFSETQRNKGNFPGRFSGRQFSNSRSEMNVSTLELGDSALYLCASSLEPGPNQPQHFGDGTRLSIL.

J is TRBJ2-2 and V is TRBV10-3; D is possibly TRBD1 (6 bases). CDR3 length: 14 residues. Trimming pared 5 bases from V and 3 bases from J, leaving 10 bases between. Germline values: CDR1 ENHRY, CDR2 SYGVKD. CDR3 bases: TGTGCCATCAGTCCGGACAGAGACACCGGGGAGCTGTTTTTT. Its translation is CAISPDRDTGELFF.

V and J are TRBV4-1 and TRBJ1-4, with D tentatively TRBD1 (5 bases). The CDR3 covers 17 residues. Germline V gene lookup returns CDR1 MGHRA and CDR2 YSYEKL. Trimming took off 0 bases at V and 6 bases at J, with 17 bases between the two ends. As DNA, the CDR3 is TGCGCCAGCAGCCAAGATAGCGGGGCGGGAGGAGATGAAAAACTGTTTTTT. Its translation is CASSQDSGAGGDEKLFF.

The V gene is TRBV28, the J gene TRBJ2-7; 8 nucleotides agree with TRBD1. Trimming at V came to 5 bases and at J to 6 bases, leaving 15 bases not matched to a gene. The CDR3 is 16 residues long. Germline V gives CDR1 MDHEN, CDR2 SYDVKM. The CDR3 region has the DNA TGTGCCAGCAGTAAGCCCCGGGACAGGTCGCCCTCCGAGCAGTACTTC. The encoded protein is CASSKPRDRSPSEQYF.

This clone was recorded a few times. The V gene is TRBV6-5, the J gene TRBJ1-1; D is perhaps TRBD1 (6 bases). V lost 4 bases and J lost 2, with 11 bases in between. This CDR3 is built from 14 residues. Germline V gene data show CDR1 as MNHEY and CDR2 as SVGAGI. The CDR3 sequence: CASSLPGANTEAFF. CDR3 in DNA: TGTGCCAGCAGTTTGCCAGGGGCCAACACTGAAGCTTTCTTT.

The table lists this clone with a count of one. This chain links TRBV9 with TRBJ1-1; 7 bases align to TRBD1. CDR1 SGDLS and CDR2 YYNGEE come from the germline V gene. The V and J ends lost 0 bases and 3 bases, in that order; junction bases with no gene match: 8. The CDR3 loop spans 16 amino acids. As DNA, the CDR3 is TGTGCCAGCAGCGTAGGCCTGCGACAGGGAGACACTGAAGCTTTCTTT. Its translation is CASSVGLRQGDTEAFF. The full variable domain, with the rest looked up from reference TRBV9 and TRBJ1-1, is DSGVTQTPKHLITATGQRVTLRCSPRSGDLSVYWYQQSLDQGLQFLIQYYNGEERAKGNILERFSAQQFPDLHSELNLSSLELGDSALYFCASSVGLRQGDTEAFFGQGTRLTVV.

The V call is TRBV5-4, the J call TRBJ2-3; 7 bases map to TRBD1. This CDR3 spans 13 amino acids. With 5 bases clipped from V and 1 base from J, the junction kept 1 base outside the gene matches. Germline V gene lookup returns CDR1 SGHNT and CDR2 YYREEE (reference sequence). The CDR3 loop reads CASRGQGTDTQYF. The CDR3 DNA sequence: TGTGCCAGCAGAGGACAGGGCACAGATACGCAGTATTTT.

The gene calls are TRBV11-2 and TRBJ2-1; D is undetermined. Trimming pared 0 bases from V and 6 bases from J, leaving 9 bases between. CDR1 is SGHAT, CDR2 FQNNGV, per germline. This CDR3 comprises 14 residues. As DNA, the CDR3 is TGTGCCAGCAGCTTAGATAGCACCGTCAATGAGCAGTTCTTC. Amino acid sequence: CASSLDSTVNEQFF.

The chain has TRBV5-8 and TRBJ1-4, with TRBD1 matching 8 bases. The length of the CDR3 is 15 residues. Germline V gene data show CDR1 as SGHTS and CDR2 as YDEGEE. Germline trimming cut 4 bases from V and 7 bases from J; bases unmatched to any gene: 9. The CDR3 here is CASSVYRGGGEKLFF. The CDR3 DNA reads as TGTGCCAGCAGCGTATACAGGGGGGGTGGTGAAAAACTGTTTTTT.

V and J are TRBV30 and TRBJ2-5; TRBD1 might be the D (5 bases). The CDR3 length is 12 residues. The germline V gene encodes CDR1 GTSNPN and CDR2 SVGIG (reference sequence). The ends were cut back, 2 bases at V and 4 bases at J, with 8 bases in the middle. This CDR3 is CAWSPQGETQYF. Here the CDR3 DNA reads TGTGCCTGGAGTCCGCAGGGAGAGACCCAGTACTTC.

The chain links TRBV5-1 to TRBJ1-3; weak D call: TRBD1 (6 bases). Germline CDR1 reads SGHRS; CDR2 reads YFSETQ. V was pared by 0 bases and J by 9 bases, with 10 bases between. The CDR3 consists of 13 residues. CDR3: CASSLGGLSTIYF. The CDR3 region has the DNA TGCGCCAGCAGCTTGGGGGGGCTAAGCACCATATATTTT.

The rearrangement joins TRBV5-5 to TRBJ2-3; 8 bases are a match to TRBD1. The CDR3 has 18 amino acids. Germline values: CDR1 SGHKS, CDR2 YYEKEE (reference sequence). V dropped 2 bases and J dropped 1; count of bases not matched to a gene: 12. CDR3 nucleotides: TGTGCCAGCAGCTTAGCGTTACCAGGGGGCGGGCGCACAGATACGCAGTATTTT. This translates into CASSLALPGGGRTDTQYF.

As concerns this clone: A junction end diverges from the germline sequence, so it may reflect a read error. The gene calls are TRBV7-2 and TRBJ1-2, with 7 bases aligning to TRBD1. This CDR3 has 14 residues. The germline gives CDR1 SGHTA, CDR2 FQGNSA. CDR3: CASSQGTANYGYAF. In DNA, the CDR3 is TGTGCCAGCAGCCAAGGGACAGCTAACTATGGCTACGCCTTC.